The 3 T cell receptor beta chains in this list originate from one sample, sequenced in a study of neoadjuvant anti-PD-1 for oral cavity cancer. Produced via immunoSEQ multiplex PCR; TCRdb's table is partial and in-frame only. Among about 15,000 clones listed, 60% to 65% were seen once. This sample comprised PBMCs, obtained before nivolumab (anti-PD-1) treatment. These receptor sequences come from a person between 40 and 79 years old with oral cavity squamous cell carcinoma.

The V call is TRBV6-5, the J call TRBJ2-3; unclear D gene. CDR1 MNHEY and CDR2 SVGAGI come from the germline V gene. This CDR3 spans 12 amino acids. Trimming removed 4 bases at V and 0 bases at J, with 2 bases between. CDR3 coding DNA: TGTGCCAGCAGTTCTAGCACAGATACGCAGTATTTT. Its protein product is CASSSSTDTQYF.

The chain uses TRBV7-2 and TRBJ2-7, with D tentatively TRBD1 (5 bases). The CDR3 has 18 residues. Per the germline V gene, CDR1 is SGHTA and CDR2 is FQGNSA. Trimming took off 1 base at V and 5 bases at J, with 24 bases between the two ends. The CDR3 loop is CASSLGQGRAPAMDEQYF. In DNA form, the CDR3 reads TGTGCCAGCAGCTTAGGGCAGGGAAGAGCTCCCGCGATGGACGAGCAGTACTTC.

The J gene is TRBJ1-1, the V gene TRBV7-2; TRBD1 is a possible D gene (6 bases). The CDR3 totals 12 residues. In germline, CDR1 is SGHTA, CDR2 FQGNSA. V was clipped by 3 bases and J by 6 bases, with 8 bases between them. The CDR3 DNA follows: TGTGCCAGCAGCTTTTCAGGGGCTGAAGCTTTCTTT. This codes for CASSFSGAEAFF.